These 18 T cell receptor beta chains share one sample of origin, sequenced in a study of beta chain features in type 1 diabetes. Sequencing targeted expressed TCRB transcripts, as all isolated RNA had been reverse transcribed. Clones were sequenced by immunoSEQ multiplex PCR, and TCRdb holds only the in-frame ones, with some missing. Among 640,000 or so clones, under 15% were seen once, and the ten largest hold roughly 0.022%. These TCRs' antigens remain unknown. Study outcomes and limitations: TCRB CDR3s from Type 1 diabetes patients were moderately but significantly shorter in all four CD4+ subsets.

The source material was naive CD4+ T cells from blood. These receptors came from a man younger than 35 with type 1 diabetes.

The sample holds a few counts of this clone. The chain links TRBV4-1 to TRBJ1-5, with TRBD1 as a possible D gene (5 bases). Germline CDR1 and CDR2: MGHRA and YSYEKL. The CDR3 covers 13 residues. Trimming pared 3 bases from V and 6 bases from J, leaving 9 bases between. CDR3 sequence (DNA): TGCGCCAGCAGCCAGGGACCAGGTCAGCCCCAGCATTTT. Translation: CASSQGPGQPQHF.

The chain joins TRBV11-2 to TRBJ2-7; D remains ambiguous. V was trimmed by 1 base and J by 2 bases, leaving 9 bases between them. The germline gives CDR1 SGHAT, CDR2 FQNNGV. This CDR3 has 14 amino acids. The DNA for the CDR3 is TGTGCCAGCAGCTTAGGACTGGGTACCTACGAGCAGTACTTC. The encoded protein is CASSLGLGTYEQYF.

The rearrangement links TRBV7-9 to TRBJ1-5; D not resolved. CDR1 and CDR2 (germline): SEHNR, FQNEAQ (reference sequence). The CDR3 extends over 15 amino acids. Between the trimmed V and J ends, which lost 6 bases and 3 bases, there was a span of 15 bases. CDR3 region: CASSLNLGNNQPQHF. In nucleotides, the CDR3 is TGTGCCAGCAGTCTAAACCTGGGCAACAATCAGCCCCAGCATTTT. Full variable domain (remainder filled in from reference TRBV7-9 and TRBJ1-5): DTGVSQNPRHKITKRGQNVTFRCDPISEHNRLYWYRQTLGQGPEFLTYFQNEAQLEKSRLLSDRFSAERPKGSFSTLEIQRTEQGDSAMYLCASSLNLGNNQPQHFGDGTRLSIL.

The J gene is TRBJ1-6, the V gene TRBV18; TRBD1 might be the D (6 bases). The germline gives CDR1 KGHSH, CDR2 LQKENI. V was trimmed by 2 bases and J by 10 bases, leaving 15 bases between them. The CDR3 contains 15 residues. DNA for the CDR3: TGTGCCAGCTCACCAGGACACCCAGGGGAATCACCCCTCCACTTT. Its protein is CASSPGHPGESPLHF. The whole variable domain, remainder taken from reference TRBV18 and TRBJ1-6, is NAGVMQNPRHLVRRRGQEARLRCSPMKGHSHVYWYRQLPEEGLKFMVYLQKENIIDESGMPKERFSAEFPKEGPSILRIQQVVRGDSAAYFCASSPGHPGESPLHFGNGTRLTVT.

The V gene is TRBV6-1, the J gene TRBJ1-6, with TRBD1 identical over 7 bases. The CDR3 has 12 amino acids. The V gene's germline CDR1 is MNHNS and CDR2 SASEGT. The trim removed 5 bases at V and 16 bases at J, leaving 8 bases unmatched. The DNA of the CDR3 is TGTGCCAGCAGTCCCCAGGGGGGGACTCTCCACTTT. This sequence encodes CASSPQGGTLHF.

The rearrangement uses TRBV15 and TRBJ2-5; D call uncertain. Germline loops: CDR1 LNHNV, CDR2 YYDKDF (reference sequence). V was pared by 3 bases and J by 1 base, with 6 bases between. This CDR3 has 13 amino acids. CDR3 sequence reads: CATSSGTQETQYF. The DNA for the CDR3 is TGTGCCACCAGCAGCGGTACCCAAGAGACCCAGTACTTC.

This clone was picked up a small number of times. The gene calls are TRBV4-1 and TRBJ1-2; 7 nucleotides match TRBD1. The V and J ends lost 1 base and 8 bases, in that order; junction bases with no gene match: 7. This CDR3 spans 14 amino acids. Germline CDR1 and CDR2: MGHRA and YSYEKL. CDR3 sequence reads: CASSQVVADRGYTF. In DNA, the CDR3 is TGCGCCAGCAGCCAAGTAGTGGCGGACAGGGGCTACACCTTC.

The chain carries TRBV6-5 and TRBJ2-1, with D maybe TRBD2 (6 bases). Germline CDR1 is MNHEY and CDR2 is SVGAGI. V was pared by 6 bases and J by 0 bases, with 12 bases between. This CDR3 has 15 residues. The chain's CDR3 is CASSQGLSSYNEQFF. Here the CDR3 DNA reads TGTGCCAGCAGCCAGGGACTTAGCTCCTACAATGAGCAGTTCTTC.

This clone was seen a handful of times. The chain uses TRBV30 and TRBJ2-3; 10 bases align to TRBD1. Trimming took 5 bases from V and 3 from J; bases not matched to a gene: 5. The CDR3 loop spans 14 amino acids. CDR1 is GTSNPN and CDR2 is SVGIG in the germline V gene (reference sequence). CDR3 DNA sequence: TGTGCCTGGCGCCGGGACAGGGGTACAGATACGCAGTATTTT. Translation gives CAWRRDRGTDTQYF.

This clone was found a few times. V usage is TRBV7-9 and J usage is TRBJ2-6; TRBD2 agrees at 7 bases. With 1 base clipped from V and 0 bases from J, the junction kept 9 bases outside the gene matches. Germline V CDR1 and CDR2: SEHNR, FQNEAQ (reference sequence). The length of the CDR3 is 19 residues. The CDR3 DNA sequence: TGTGCCAGCAGCTTAGGGTCCGGGGGAGGGCCCTCTGGGGCCAACGTCCTGACTTTC. It codes for CASSLGSGGGPSGANVLTF.

The chain recombines TRBV11-3 with TRBJ2-5; TRBD1 matches at 9 bases. The germline gives CDR1 SGHNT, CDR2 YENEEA. This CDR3 has 18 amino acids. Losses at the gene ends were 1 base for V and 5 bases for J; bases not matched to a gene: 14. DNA of the CDR3: TGTGCCAGCAGCTTAGGCCTCCCGGGACAGGGTCGGGGGGAGACCCAGTACTTC. Translation gives CASSLGLPGQGRGETQYF.

This clone was recorded a few times. The CDR3 coding sequence is TGTGCCAGCAGTTTATGGCAGGGTGGCGCAGATACGCAGTATTTT. Protein sequence: CASSLWQGGADTQYF. The chain is built from TRBV27 and TRBJ2-3, with a weak D call TRBD1 (5 bases). Trimming shortened V by 1 base and J by 4 bases, and 12 bases separated the two germline ends. The length of the CDR3 is 15 residues. Germline V lookup: CDR1 MNHEY, CDR2 SMNVEV (reference sequence).

The rearrangement links TRBV5-1 to TRBJ1-2, with 7 bases fitting TRBD1. Germline lookup yields CDR1 SGHRS and CDR2 YFSETQ. V dropped 4 bases and J dropped 4; count of bases not matched to a gene: 10. CDR3 length equals 15 residues. DNA for the CDR3: TGCGCCAGCAGCCTAGCATCGACAGGGAGCTATGGCTACACCTTC. Translation gives CASSLASTGSYGYTF.

This chain links TRBV29-1 with TRBJ2-7; TRBD1 might be the D (6 bases). Germline-derived CDR1 and CDR2 are SQVTM and ANQGSEA. Trimming pared 0 bases from V and 2 bases from J, leaving 8 bases between. The CDR3 loop spans 13 amino acids. CDR3 DNA: TGCAGCGTTGAAGAAGACAGGCCCTACGAGCAGTACTTC. This encodes CSVEEDRPYEQYF.

This clone has only a few counts. V usage is TRBV29-1 and J usage is TRBJ1-1; D call uncertain. The germline gives CDR1 SQVTM, CDR2 ANQGSEA. CDR3 length equals 13 residues. V lost 4 bases to trimming and J lost 4 bases, with 13 bases between them. CDR3 sequence: CSVGQVEGTEAFF. The CDR3 nucleotides are TGCAGCGTTGGGCAGGTGGAGGGCACTGAAGCTTTCTTT.

V is TRBV5-1 and J is TRBJ1-1, with 8 positions matching TRBD1. This CDR3 has 13 amino acids. Germline V gives CDR1 SGHRS, CDR2 YFSETQ. Trimming at V came to 3 bases and at J to 7 bases, leaving 5 bases not matched to a gene. This CDR3 reads CASSWTGRSEAFF. In DNA, the CDR3 is TGCGCCAGCAGCTGGACAGGGAGAAGTGAAGCTTTCTTT.

The chain carries TRBV5-4 and TRBJ2-1; 12 positions match TRBD2. V shed 4 bases and J 4 bases; nucleotides not matched to a gene: 3. Germline V gives CDR1 SGHNT, CDR2 YYREEE (reference sequence). The CDR3 loop spans 15 amino acids. In DNA, the CDR3 is TGTGCCAGCAGCCTCACTAGCGGGGGGTACAATGAGCAGTTCTTC. It codes for CASSLTSGGYNEQFF.

V gene TRBV4-2 combines with J gene TRBJ2-1; TRBD2 aligns across 8 bases. The CDR3 consists of 14 residues. Per the germline V gene, CDR1 is LGHNA and CDR2 is YNFKEQ. Trimming cost V 6 bases and J 1 base; bases outside gene matches: 2. This CDR3 reads CASSRLASYNEQFF. CDR3 nucleotide sequence: TGTGCCAGCAGTCGACTAGCGTCCTACAATGAGCAGTTCTTC.